These 18 T cell receptor beta chains originate from one sample sequenced in a study of T cells in women clearing cervical HPV infection. Produced via immunoSEQ multiplex PCR; TCRdb's table is partial and in-frame only. The sample data list around 23,000 clones. The sequenced material came from blood buffy coat. Source of these receptors: a woman between 18 and 69 years old with a cervical HPV16 infection that either progressed to CIN3+ or cleared (not recorded which).

Turning to this clone: The read finishes 3 residues shy of the CDR3 end, and the germline J gene is used to complete it. The V and J genes are TRBV6-2 or TRBV6-3 and TRBJ2-3; possibly TRBD2 for D (6 bases). Trimming shortened V by 2 bases and J by 5 bases, and 11 bases separated the two germline ends. The CDR3 runs 14 residues. CDR1 is MNHEY and CDR2 is SVGEGT in the germline V gene. The covered CDR3 bases are TGTGCCAGCAGTTACAGGGTGGGGGGAGATACG. Amino acid sequence: CASSYRVGGDT. In full, the CDR3 reads CASSYRVGGDTQYF.

Comment on this clone: The CDR3 goes on 3 residues after the read ends, and that part is filled in from the germline J gene. The chain carries TRBV4-2 and TRBJ1-1; 7 bases align to TRBD1. Germline V gene data show CDR1 as LGHNA and CDR2 as YNFKEQ. The CDR3 totals 14 residues. Trimming took 4 bases from V and 3 from J; bases not matched to a gene: 5. CDR3 DNA, as far as it was read: TGTGCCAGCAGCCGAACAGGGGAGGACACTGAA. It translates to CASSRTGEDTE. The full CDR3 reads CASSRTGEDTEAFF.

On this clone itself: The read ends 3 residues shy of where the CDR3 ends; the end is completed using the germline J gene. This rearrangement joins TRBV5-1 to TRBJ1-1, with 10 bases that match TRBD1. Per germline, CDR1 SGHRS and CDR2 YFSETQ. The CDR3 covers 17 residues. Trimming took 3 bases from V and 4 from J; bases not matched to a gene: 12. The sequenced part of the CDR3 DNA is TGCGCCAGCAGCTGGCGTCCAACCGGGACAGGGGTCACTGAA. This sequence encodes CASSWRPTGTGVTE. The full CDR3 protein reads CASSWRPTGTGVTEAFF.

Incomplete CDR3 DNA: TGCGCCAGCAGCCAACTTGGACAGTCCTACGAG. Amino acid sequence: CASSQLGQSYE. The entire CDR3 sequence reads CASSQLGQSYEQYF. J is TRBJ2-7 and V is TRBV4-1; D perhaps matches TRBD1 (6 bases). The DNA ends 3 residues before the CDR3 does, and the rest of the CDR3 is filled in from the germline J gene. The V gene lost 2 bases and the J gene lost 1 base, with 9 bases spanning the gap. Germline V gene sequence: CDR1 MGHRA, CDR2 YSYEKL. The CDR3 spans 14 residues.

Notes on this clone: The read ends 3 residues early relative to the CDR3; the germline J gene fills the gap. The chain recombines TRBV19 with TRBJ2-7; possible D gene TRBD1, 5 bases. Germline CDR1 and CDR2: LNHDA and SQIVND (reference sequence). This CDR3 has 14 residues. V lost 5 bases and J 2 bases, leaving 13 bases between the germline ends. CDR3 protein: CASSEQGWTYEQYF. CDR3 DNA (partial): TGTGCCAGTAGTGAGCAGGGTTGGACCTACGAG. Complete variable domain (other parts from reference TRBV19 and TRBJ2-7): DGGITQSPKYLFRKEGQNVTLSCEQNLNHDAMYWYRQDPGQGLRLIYYSQIVNDFQKGDIAEGYSVSREKKESFPLTVTSAQKNPTAFYLCASSEQGWTYEQYFGPGTRLTVT.

Comment on this clone: The read terminates 3 residues ahead of where the CDR3 ends, so the germline J gene completes it. This chain connects TRBV2 to TRBJ2-7; 8 positions match TRBD1. Germline V CDR1 and CDR2: SNHLY, FYNNEI. The CDR3 is 14 amino acids. J gave up 5 bases and V 1 base, and 4 bases lay outside the gene matches. The CDR3 protein is CASSEGTGFHEQYF. The covered CDR3 bases are TGTGCCAGCAGTGAAGGGACAGGGTTTCACGAG.

The part of the CDR3 DNA that was read is TGTGCCAGCAGCTTAGCGGGCAGGGGGCCCTACGAG. Residues: CASSLAGRGPYE. The entire CDR3 sequence reads CASSLAGRGPYEQYF. This sequence joins TRBV11-3 and TRBJ2-7, with 8 positions matching TRBD1. The read ends 3 residues before the CDR3 terminus; that terminus is restored from the germline J gene. CDR1 is SGHNT and CDR2 is YENEEA in the germline V gene. V gave up 1 base and J gave up 2 bases; unmatched junction bases: 4. The CDR3 loop spans 15 amino acids.

Worth noting for this clone: Read sequence stops 3 residues before the CDR3 end, and the germline J gene provides the missing end. This rearrangement joins TRBV5-5 to TRBJ1-3, with 8 bases aligning to TRBD1. This CDR3 contains 13 residues. Germline trimming cut 3 bases from V and 8 bases from J; bases unmatched to any gene: 4. CDR1 and CDR2 (germline): SGHKS, YYEKEE (reference sequence). The CDR3 sequence: CASSWGQVDTIYF. Incomplete CDR3 DNA: TGTGCCAGCAGCTGGGGACAGGTGGACACC. Full variable domain (remainder filled in from reference TRBV5-5 and TRBJ1-3): DAGVTQSPTHLIKTRGQQVTLRCSPISGHKSVSWYQQVLGQGPQFIFQYYEKEERGRGNFPDRFSARQFPNYSSELNVNALLLGDSALYLCASSWGQVDTIYFGEGSWLTVV.

With regard to this clone: The read halts 3 residues ahead of the CDR3 end, with the missing end drawn from the germline J gene. This chain uses TRBV12-3 or TRBV12-4 with TRBJ1-5; D remains unclear. The CDR3 sequence is 14 residues long. V shed 7 bases and J shed 4 bases, with 14 bases lying between them. The part of the CDR3 DNA that was read is TGTGCCAGCAAGGGCCACTTACCAAATCAGCCC. Protein sequence: CASKGHLPNQP. The CDR3 in its entirety is CASKGHLPNQPQHF.

In regard to this clone: The sequenced fragment ends 3 residues before the CDR3 boundary, so the rest is inferred from the germline J gene. This sequence joins TRBV14 and TRBJ2-2, with D perhaps matching TRBD1 (6 bases). Germline V gene lookup returns CDR1 SGHDN and CDR2 FVKESK. The length of the CDR3 is 14 residues. The sequenced part of the CDR3 DNA is TGTGCCAGCAGCCAAGGGACAGCCTATTCACCG. It is translated as CASSQGTAYSP. The full CDR3 is CASSQGTAYSPLFF. Full variable domain (rest looked up from reference TRBV14 and TRBJ2-2): EAGVTQFPSHSVIEKGQTVTLRCDPISGHDNLYWYRRVMGKEIKFLLHFVKESKQDESGMPNNRFLAERTGGTYSTLKVQPAELEDSGVYFCASSQGTAYSPLFFGEGSRLTVL.

A note on this clone: The read finishes 3 residues shy of the CDR3 end, and the germline J gene is used to complete it. This rearrangement joins TRBV7-9 to TRBJ2-3; D gene unclear. The CDR3 sequence is 15 residues long. Germline V gene lookup returns CDR1 SEHNR and CDR2 FQNEAQ (reference sequence). Between the trimmed V and J ends, which lost 1 base and 2 bases, there was a span of 10 bases. The CDR3 reads CASSLGSILTDTQYF. CDR3 bases read: TGTGCCAGCAGCTTAGGTTCTATTCTCACAGATACG.

About this clone itself: The sequence runs out 3 residues before the end of the CDR3; the remainder is reconstructed from the germline J gene. The chain is built from TRBV19 and TRBJ1-1; a possible D gene is TRBD1 (5 bases). V lost 5 bases to trimming and J lost 4 bases, with 14 bases between them. The CDR3 contains 14 residues. Germline CDR1 and CDR2: LNHDA and SQIVND (reference sequence). The sequenced part of the CDR3 DNA is TGTGCCAGTAGTCACCTCGACAGTGCCACTGAA. Protein product: CASSHLDSATE. The full-length CDR3 reads as CASSHLDSATEAFF.

CDR3 DNA, as far as it was read: TGTGCCAGCAGCCTCCGGGACTCGTACTACGAC. Protein product: CASSLRDSYYD. The full CDR3 protein reads CASSLRDSYYDYTF. V gene TRBV7-8 combines with J gene TRBJ1-2; D is perhaps TRBD1 (5 bases). The CDR3 extends 3 residues past the end of the read, so its final part is completed from the germline J gene. Per germline, CDR1 SGHVS and CDR2 FQNEAQ. The CDR3 loop spans 14 amino acids.

With respect to this clone: The read comes to an end 3 residues before the CDR3 does, leaving the germline J gene to fill in the end. This chain uses TRBV5-1 with TRBJ2-2; D gene ambiguous. From germline, CDR1 is SGHRS and CDR2 YFSETQ. V lost 0 bases to trimming and J lost 6 bases, with 6 bases between them. CDR3 length: 13 residues. The CDR3 here is CASSLEPSGELFF. The sequenced CDR3 bases are TGCGCCAGCAGCTTGGAGCCTTCCGGGGAG.

Concerning this clone itself: The read halts 3 residues ahead of the CDR3 end, with the missing end drawn from the germline J gene. V and J are TRBV7-6 and TRBJ1-6; D may be TRBD1 (6 bases). CDR1 and CDR2 (germline): SGHVS, FNYEAQ. The CDR3 spans 15 residues. The part of the CDR3 DNA that was read is TGTGCCAGCAGCTTAGGTTTGGGACAAGGCCTCTCC. Translated, it gives CASSLGLGQGLS. The whole CDR3 is CASSLGLGQGLSLHF.

To note about this clone: The missing CDR3 end, 3 residues past where the read stops, is filled in from the germline J gene. J is TRBJ1-2 and V is TRBV28; TRBD1 is a possible D gene (6 bases). Per the germline V gene, CDR1 is MDHEN and CDR2 is SYDVKM. The V end lost 7 bases, the J end lost 4 bases, and 19 bases lay between the germline ends. CDR3 length: 15 amino acids. The CDR3 DNA, read in part, is TGTGCCAGCACCGAAAATGACGGACAGTCCTATGGC. Amino acids: CASTENDGQSYG. In full, the CDR3 is CASTENDGQSYGYTF.

As to this clone: The read comes to an end 3 residues before the CDR3 does, leaving the germline J gene to fill in the end. The genes are TRBV19 and TRBJ1-2; 11 nucleotides line up with TRBD1. The CDR3 totals 17 residues. Germline V lookup: CDR1 LNHDA, CDR2 SQIVND (reference sequence). The CDR3 bases that were read are TGTGCCAGTAGTTCAGGACAGGGGGCGTCTGTTTTTGGGGGC. Its translation: CASSSGQGASVFGG. The CDR3 in full is CASSSGQGASVFGGYTF.

A remark on this clone: The read terminates 3 residues ahead of where the CDR3 ends, so the germline J gene completes it. The V and J genes are TRBV13 and TRBJ2-7; D unclear. This CDR3 contains 15 residues. Germline lookup yields CDR1 PRHDT and CDR2 FYEKMQ (reference sequence). V was clipped by 2 bases and J by 5 bases, with 16 bases between them. CDR3 region: CASSLQTLGSHEQYF. CDR3 bases read: TGTGCCAGCAGCTTACAGACCTTGGGCAGCCACGAG.